The 10 T cell receptor beta chains below all came from one sample that was sequenced in a study of blood T cell repertoires in COVID-19. Assay used: immunoSEQ multiplex PCR; TCRdb lists only in-frame clones, some missing. The sample gives about 130,000 clones, about nine tenths of which show up once; about a tenth is in the top ten. The sequenced material came from peripheral blood. The receptor source for this set is a man aged 50 to 59 with acute or convalescent COVID-19.

The chain combines TRBV28 with TRBJ2-4; TRBD1 matches at 9 bases. Germline lookup yields CDR1 MDHEN and CDR2 SYDVKM. J gave up 7 bases and V 5 bases, and 3 bases lay outside the gene matches. The CDR3 extends over 13 amino acids. The CDR3 sequence is CASSPQGANIQYF. The CDR3 DNA reads as TGTGCCAGCAGTCCACAGGGGGCGAACATTCAGTACTTC.

V and J are TRBV28 and TRBJ1-1; TRBD1 might be the D (5 bases). V lost 3 bases and J lost 6, with 11 bases in between. The CDR3 extends over 13 amino acids. Looked up from germline, CDR1 is MDHEN and CDR2 is SYDVKM. CDR3 coding DNA: TGTGCCAGCAGTTTTTTTTCGGGGGCTGAAGCTTTCTTT. It codes for CASSFFSGAEAFF.

The chain carries TRBV5-1 and TRBJ2-5; 12 bases fit TRBD2. There are 19 residues in the CDR3. The V gene end was trimmed by 0 bases and the J gene end by 1 base; junction bases not matched to a gene: 10. Germline assignment: CDR1 SGHRS and CDR2 YFSETQ. The CDR3 DNA reads as TGCGCCAGCAGCTTGGTCGGACTAGCGGGAAAAGGGGGCCAAGAGACCCAGTACTTC. This translates into CASSLVGLAGKGGQETQYF.

The J gene is TRBJ2-2, the V gene TRBV27, with D uncertain. The CDR3 spans 16 residues. Trimming stripped 6 bases from V and 6 bases from J, with 20 bases between. In germline, CDR1 is MNHEY, CDR2 SMNVEV (reference sequence). CDR3 in DNA: TGTGCCAGCAGCCCCCACGATCGAGGTCCTCCCGGGGAGCTGTTTTTT. Amino acid sequence: CASSPHDRGPPGELFF.

A single count supports this clone. The rearrangement uses TRBV4-1 and TRBJ1-2; TRBD1 agrees at 8 bases. The CDR3 is made up of 15 amino acids. Trimming cost V 1 base and J 1 base; bases outside gene matches: 2. CDR1 and CDR2 (germline): MGHRA, YSYEKL. The CDR3 DNA sequence: TGCGCCAGCAGCCAAGCCAGGGGGCTTAACTATGGCTACACCTTC. Its protein product is CASSQARGLNYGYTF.

V is TRBV6-5 and J is TRBJ1-2; weak D call: TRBD1 (5 bases). This CDR3 has 15 amino acids. Germline V gene sequence: CDR1 MNHEY, CDR2 SVGAGI. Trimming took 5 bases from V and 4 from J, leaving 17 bases between them. CDR3 sequence: CASSPGPGQVYGYTF. CDR3 DNA: TGTGCCAGCAGTCCCGGACCAGGGCAGGTCTATGGCTACACCTTC.

This clone was detected a few times. V and J are TRBV28 and TRBJ1-1, with TRBD1 identical over 11 bases. Germline lookup yields CDR1 MDHEN and CDR2 SYDVKM. Germline trimming cut 5 bases from V and 6 bases from J; bases unmatched to any gene: 11. The CDR3 consists of 16 residues. CDR3 nucleotide sequence: TGTGCCAGCAGTCTCTGGACAGGGGGCAATCAGGCTGAAGCTTTCTTT. This translates into CASSLWTGGNQAEAFF.

J is TRBJ1-3 and V is TRBV9; no firm D call. Germline V gene data show CDR1 as SGDLS and CDR2 as YYNGEE. The CDR3 consists of 15 residues. V lost 0 bases to trimming and J lost 2 bases, with 9 bases between them. In nucleotides, the CDR3 is TGTGCCAGCAGCGTAGAAAGTAGAGCTGGAAACACCATATATTTT. Protein product: CASSVESRAGNTIYF.

The rearrangement joins TRBV29-1 to TRBJ2-2; D is possibly TRBD2 (6 bases). The V gene lost 7 bases and the J gene lost 0 bases, with 12 bases spanning the gap. Looked up from germline, CDR1 is SQVTM and CDR2 is ANQGSEA. The CDR3 is 14 residues long. CDR3 sequence (DNA): TGCAGCGCGGCCGGGACTTCGAACACCGGGGAGCTGTTTTTT. The encoded protein is CSAAGTSNTGELFF.

This chain uses TRBV18 with TRBJ1-1; D possibly corresponds to TRBD1 (5 bases). The CDR3 length is 16 residues. Between the trimmed V and J ends, which lost 5 bases and 3 bases, there was a span of 19 bases. Germline lookup yields CDR1 KGHSH and CDR2 LQKENI. In DNA form, the CDR3 reads TGTGCCAGCTCAGAACGAGTTGGGGCAGCAGACACTGAAGCTTTCTTT. It encodes CASSERVGAADTEAFF.